Presented here are 9 T cell receptor beta chains from one specimen sequenced in a study of a mutant IDH1 vaccine in newly diagnosed glioma (dated by TCRdb to the early 2020s). What the time point label conveys for this sample: week 35, safety follow-up. Each vaccine dose, consisting of 300 ug of a 20-mer mutant IDH1 peptide in Montanide, was administered subcutaneously with topical imiquimod. Receptor libraries were prepared by the immunoSEQ multiplex PCR assay. The table comes from immuneACCESS by way of TCRdb, which keeps in-frame sequences with V and J called. Part of the clones is missing from these tables; in studies checked, under half for an unresolved V gene and the rest for unknown reasons. This sample gives about 32,000 clones in total; roughly three quarters of them show up just once. 10% to 12% of the sample is taken by the ten largest. Their cognate antigens are unknown. Sample: PBMCs, taken from a glioma patient whose treatment included an IDH1 peptide vaccine. Receptors originate from a woman between 35 and 50 years old with glioma.

The rearrangement uses TRBV5-4 and TRBJ2-5; TRBD2 matches 8 bases. Germline CDR1 SGHNT, CDR2 YYREEE (reference sequence). The CDR3 consists of 16 residues. With 0 bases clipped from V and 6 bases from J, the junction kept 10 bases outside the gene matches. The CDR3 is CASSLAASGGRKTQYF. In DNA form, the CDR3 reads TGTGCCAGCAGCTTGGCCGCCAGCGGGGGAAGAAAGACCCAGTACTTC.

This clone was counted once. The chain combines TRBV19 with TRBJ1-1; D is possibly TRBD1 (6 bases). CDR1 and CDR2 from the germline V gene are LNHDA and SQIVND (reference sequence). The CDR3 sequence is 14 residues long. The V end lost 1 base, the J end lost 2 bases, and 8 bases lay between the germline ends. The CDR3 is CASSIGGANTEAFF. The CDR3 coding sequence is TGTGCCAGTAGTATAGGGGGGGCCAACACTGAAGCTTTCTTT.

In DNA form, the CDR3 reads TGTGCCAGTAGTATTTACCGGACAGGGACTTTGGACACTGAAGCTTTCTTT. Its translation is CASSIYRTGTLDTEAFF. The rearrangement joins TRBV19 to TRBJ1-1, with 8 bases that match TRBD1. Germline V gives CDR1 LNHDA, CDR2 SQIVND (reference sequence). V was clipped by 3 bases and J by 3 bases; unmatched bases: 12. The CDR3 is made up of 17 amino acids.

V and J are TRBV25-1 and TRBJ1-1, with 11 bases aligning to TRBD1. From germline, CDR1 is MGHDK and CDR2 SYGVNS. The CDR3 runs to 12 residues. V was pared by 4 bases and J by 10 bases, with 2 bases of the junction left unmatched. CDR3 region: CASSVGTGGAFF. The CDR3 DNA is TGTGCCAGCAGTGTAGGGACAGGGGGAGCTTTCTTT.

This clone was detected a few times. This sequence joins TRBV7-9 and TRBJ1-1, with a possible D match to TRBD1 (5 bases). There are 14 residues in the CDR3. The V gene's germline CDR1 is SEHNR and CDR2 FQNEAQ (reference sequence). Trimming removed 1 base at V and 5 bases at J, with 11 bases between. This chain's CDR3 is CASSLVWQGTEAFF. The DNA of the CDR3 is TGTGCCAGCAGCTTAGTCTGGCAGGGAACTGAAGCTTTCTTT.

This sequence joins TRBV27 and TRBJ1-6, with D possibly matching TRBD1 (6 bases). The V gene's germline CDR1 is MNHEY and CDR2 SMNVEV (reference sequence). Trimming removed 8 bases from V and 14 bases from J, with 19 bases in between. There are 13 residues in the CDR3. CDR3 loop: CASAPGGSATLHF. CDR3 nucleotide sequence: TGTGCCAGCGCCCCGGGGGGCTCCGCGACCCTCCACTTT.

This chain joins TRBV6-5 and TRBJ1-1; weak D call: TRBD1 (5 bases). The CDR3 spans 13 residues. The V end was cut by 6 bases, the J end by 4 bases, with 12 bases between. Germline V gene lookup returns CDR1 MNHEY and CDR2 SVGAGI. CDR3 loop: CASSLRGFTEAFF. The CDR3 DNA sequence: TGTGCCAGCAGCCTAAGGGGTTTCACTGAAGCTTTCTTT.

The gene calls are TRBV7-9 and TRBJ2-3; 13 nucleotides match TRBD2. The germline V gene encodes CDR1 SEHNR and CDR2 FQNEAQ (reference sequence). This CDR3 comprises 16 residues. V shed 6 bases and J 6 bases; nucleotides not matched to a gene: 9. The CDR3 sequence is CASSAGLAGSGDTQYF. CDR3 bases: TGTGCCAGCAGTGCGGGACTAGCGGGGTCAGGGGATACGCAGTATTTT. Drawing the rest from reference TRBV7-9 and TRBJ2-3, the complete variable domain is DTGVSQNPRHKITKRGQNVTFRCDPISEHNRLYWYRQTLGQGPEFLTYFQNEAQLEKSRLLSDRFSAERPKGSFSTLEIQRTEQGDSAMYLCASSAGLAGSGDTQYFGPGTRLTVL.

J is TRBJ1-2 and V is TRBV14; no clear D gene. The V and J ends lost 1 base and 0 bases respectively, with 9 bases between them. There are 15 residues in the CDR3. Looked up from germline, CDR1 is SGHDN and CDR2 is FVKESK. The CDR3 DNA reads as TGTGCCAGCAGCCAAGGGACGGGGACTAACTATGGCTACACCTTC. Amino acids: CASSQGTGTNYGYTF.